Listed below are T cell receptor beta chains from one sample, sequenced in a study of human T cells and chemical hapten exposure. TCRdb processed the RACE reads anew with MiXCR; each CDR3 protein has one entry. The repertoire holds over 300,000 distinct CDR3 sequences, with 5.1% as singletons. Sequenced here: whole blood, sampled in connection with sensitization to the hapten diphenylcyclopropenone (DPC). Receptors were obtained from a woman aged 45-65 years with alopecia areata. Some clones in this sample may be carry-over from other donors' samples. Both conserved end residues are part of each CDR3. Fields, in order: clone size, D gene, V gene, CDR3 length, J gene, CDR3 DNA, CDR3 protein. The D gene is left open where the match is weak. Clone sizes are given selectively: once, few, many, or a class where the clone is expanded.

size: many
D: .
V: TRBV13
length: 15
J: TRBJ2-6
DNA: TGTGCCAGCAGCTTAGGGATGCCTGGGGCCAACGTCCTGACTTTC
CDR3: CASSLGMPGANVLTF

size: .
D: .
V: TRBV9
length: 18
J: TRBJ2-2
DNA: TGTGCCAGCAGCGTAGAACCCTTCCCGGGCAGCGCCACCGGGGAGCTGTTTTTT
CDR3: CASSVEPFPGSATGELFF

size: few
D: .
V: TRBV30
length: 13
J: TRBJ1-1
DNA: TGTGCCTGGAGTTCAGGTACGAACACTGAAGCTTTCTTT
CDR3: CAWSSGTNTEAFF

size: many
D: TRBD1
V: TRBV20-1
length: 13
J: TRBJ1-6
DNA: TGCAGCACCTCCGGGACAGTTAATTCACCCCTCCACTTT
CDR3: CSTSGTVNSPLHF

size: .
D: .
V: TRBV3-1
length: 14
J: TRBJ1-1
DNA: TGTGCCAGCAGCCAAGCGGATATGAACACTGAAGCTTTCTTT
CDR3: CASSQADMNTEAFF

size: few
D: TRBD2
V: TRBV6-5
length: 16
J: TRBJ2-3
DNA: TGTGCCAGCAGCAAGAATATAGCGGGAGGCACAGATACGCAGTATTTT
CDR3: CASSKNIAGGTDTQYF

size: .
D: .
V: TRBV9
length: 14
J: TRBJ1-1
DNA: TGTGCCAGCAGCAACACAGGGAACGGCACTGAAGCTTTCTTT
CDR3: CASSNTGNGTEAFF

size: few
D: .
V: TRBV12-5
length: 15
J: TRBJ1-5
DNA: TGTGCTAGTGGGGCACAGACGTCTGGCAATCAGCCCCAGCATTTT
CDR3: CASGAQTSGNQPQHF

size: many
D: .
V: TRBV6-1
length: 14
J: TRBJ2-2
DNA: TGTGCCAGCAGTGAACGGTCCTGGGCCGGGGAGCTGTTTTTT
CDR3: CASSERSWAGELFF

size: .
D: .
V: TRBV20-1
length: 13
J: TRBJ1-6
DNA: TGCAGTGCTAGTGGCGGACCTAATTCACCCCTCCACTTT
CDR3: CSASGGPNSPLHF

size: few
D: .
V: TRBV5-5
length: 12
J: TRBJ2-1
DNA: TGTGCCAGCAGCTCAGGACTGGGGGAGCAGTTCTTC
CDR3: CASSSGLGEQFF

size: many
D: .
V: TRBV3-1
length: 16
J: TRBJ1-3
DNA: TGTGCCAGCACGTCGGGACACTCAAGCTCTGGAAACACCATATATTTT
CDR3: CASTSGHSSSGNTIYF

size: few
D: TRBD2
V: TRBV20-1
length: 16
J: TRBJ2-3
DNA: TGCAGTGCTGCGGGACTAGCGGGGAGATACACAGATACGCAGTATTTT
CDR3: CSAAGLAGRYTDTQYF

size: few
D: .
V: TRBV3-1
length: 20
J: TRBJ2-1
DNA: TGTGCCAGCAGCCAAGATCAAACAGGACTTTACCCCGCTCGGGCGAATGAGCAGTTCTTC
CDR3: CASSQDQTGLYPARANEQFF

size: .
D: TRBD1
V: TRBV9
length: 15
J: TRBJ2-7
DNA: TGTGCCAGCAGCGCACCGGGACAGGGCTCCTACGAGCAGTACTTC
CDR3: CASSAPGQGSYEQYF

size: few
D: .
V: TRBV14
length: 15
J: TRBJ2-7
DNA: TGTGCCAGCAGCCAAGATCATGTAATCTCGTACGAGCAGTACTTC
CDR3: CASSQDHVISYEQYF

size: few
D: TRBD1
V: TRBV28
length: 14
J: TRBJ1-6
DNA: TGTGCCAGCAGCTACAGGGGAGGATTGTCACCCCTCCACTTT
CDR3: CASSYRGGLSPLHF

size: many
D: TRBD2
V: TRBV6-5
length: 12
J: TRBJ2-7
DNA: TGTGCCAGCAGCTACACTAGCGGTGAGCAGTACTTC
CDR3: CASSYTSGEQYF

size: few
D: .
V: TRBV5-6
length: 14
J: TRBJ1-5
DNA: TGTGCCAGCAGCGCTTGGGGGGGCAATCAGCCCCAGCATTTT
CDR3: CASSAWGGNQPQHF

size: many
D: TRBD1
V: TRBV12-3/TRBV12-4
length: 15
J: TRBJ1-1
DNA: TGTGCCAGCAGCTCGGGACAGGGGGGCGGCACTGAAGCTTTCTTT
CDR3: CASSSGQGGGTEAFF

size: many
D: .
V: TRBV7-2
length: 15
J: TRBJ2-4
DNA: TGTGCCAGCAGCATTCAACAGGGTATGGCAAACATTCAGTACTTC
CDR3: CASSIQQGMANIQYF

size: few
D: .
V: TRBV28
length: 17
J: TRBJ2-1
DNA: TGTGCCAGCAGTTTGGACCGGTCGGATATCTCCTACAATGAGCAGTTCTTC
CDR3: CASSLDRSDISYNEQFF